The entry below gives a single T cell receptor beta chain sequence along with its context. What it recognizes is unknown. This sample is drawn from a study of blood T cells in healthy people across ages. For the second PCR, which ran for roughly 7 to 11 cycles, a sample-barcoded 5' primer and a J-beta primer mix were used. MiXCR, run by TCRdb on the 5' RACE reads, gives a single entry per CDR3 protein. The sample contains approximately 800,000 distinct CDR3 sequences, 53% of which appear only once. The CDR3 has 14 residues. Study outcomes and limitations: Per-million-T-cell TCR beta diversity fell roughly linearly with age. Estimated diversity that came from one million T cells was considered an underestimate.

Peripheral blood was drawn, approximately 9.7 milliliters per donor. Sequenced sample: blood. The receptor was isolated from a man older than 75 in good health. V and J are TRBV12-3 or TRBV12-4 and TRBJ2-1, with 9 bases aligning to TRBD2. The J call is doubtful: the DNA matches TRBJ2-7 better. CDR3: CASSFGGRGDEQYF. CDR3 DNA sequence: TGTGCCAGCAGTTTTGGCGGGAGGGGCGATGAGCAGTACTTC.